Below are 24 T cell receptor beta chains sequenced from a single sample in a study of blood T cell repertoires in COVID-19. The protocol was immunoSEQ multiplex PCR, while the TCRdb copy is restricted to in-frame clones and leaves out a portion. Among about 200,000 clones listed, 87% were seen once. Sequencing was done on a sample of peripheral blood. The receptors come from a man between 60 and 75 years old with active or convalescent COVID-19.

This clone is a singleton in its sample. Other nucleotide sequences from this sample produce the same CDR3. The chain couples TRBV5-1 to TRBJ1-4, with 8 nucleotides matching TRBD1. Germline V gene data show CDR1 as SGHRS and CDR2 as YFSETQ. With 4 bases clipped from V and 8 bases from J, the junction kept 7 bases outside the gene matches. CDR3 length: 14 residues. In DNA form, the CDR3 reads TGCGCCAGCAGCCCAGGACAGGGTCGGGAAAAACTGTTTTTT. Encoded protein: CASSPGQGREKLFF.

In regard to this clone: Other DNA sequences from this sample encode an identical CDR3 as well. V usage is TRBV12-3 or TRBV12-4 and J usage is TRBJ2-5; D is uncertain. The ends were cut back, 6 bases at V and 2 bases at J, with 4 bases in the middle. This CDR3 comprises 11 residues. The DNA for the CDR3 is TGTGCCAGCAGCCTACAAGAGACCCAGTACTTC. It encodes CASSLQETQYF.

This chain uses TRBV11-2 with TRBJ1-3, with TRBD1 identical over 7 bases. The J segment lost 3 bases and the V segment lost 5 bases, leaving 7 bases of the junction unmatched. CDR1 and CDR2 from the germline V gene are SGHAT and FQNNGV. The CDR3 extends over 15 amino acids. The CDR3 nucleotides are TGTGCCAGCAGCCCTGACAGGGTTGGTGGAAACACCATATATTTT. As protein: CASSPDRVGGNTIYF.

V gene TRBV6-5 combines with J gene TRBJ1-2, with TRBD1 matching 10 bases. The CDR3 consists of 15 residues. V shed 10 bases, J shed 4 bases, and the junction held 12 bases outside the gene matches. Germline V gene sequence: CDR1 MNHEY, CDR2 SVGAGI. The CDR3, as DNA: TGTGCCACCCGAGCACCGGGACAGGGGACCTATGGCTACACCTTC. Amino acids: CATRAPGQGTYGYTF.

V gene TRBV11-1 combines with J gene TRBJ2-5, with 9 bases aligning to TRBD1. The ends lost 4 bases at V and 5 bases at J; junction bases unmatched: 5. CDR1 and CDR2 from the germline V gene are SGHAT and FQDESV (reference sequence). This CDR3 spans 14 amino acids. CDR3 sequence: CASSSGTGHETQYF. CDR3 nucleotide sequence: TGTGCCAGCAGCTCGGGGACAGGGCACGAGACCCAGTACTTC.

The chain couples TRBV4-1 to TRBJ1-1; D is ambiguous. The germline V gene encodes CDR1 MGHRA and CDR2 YSYEKL. The V and J ends lost 2 bases and 0 bases respectively, with 13 bases between them. This CDR3 has 16 residues. Written as DNA, the CDR3 is TGCGCCAGCAGCCAACCCCAGCGGAGATTGAACACTGAAGCTTTCTTT. As protein: CASSQPQRRLNTEAFF.

V gene TRBV5-6 combines with J gene TRBJ1-1, with a tentative D call TRBD1 (5 bases). V was trimmed by 5 bases and J by 3 bases, leaving 14 bases between them. This CDR3 is 14 amino acids long. Germline V gene data show CDR1 as SGHDT and CDR2 as YYEEEE. This chain's CDR3 is CASSFLPGYTEAFF. DNA of the CDR3: TGTGCCAGCAGTTTTCTTCCAGGGTACACTGAAGCTTTCTTT.

This clone was counted between two and nine times. J is TRBJ1-3 and V is TRBV9, with D hard to call. V lost 0 bases to trimming and J lost 4 bases, with 8 bases between them. There are 14 residues in the CDR3. Germline lookup yields CDR1 SGDLS and CDR2 YYNGEE. CDR3 protein: CASSVDDGGNTIYF. The CDR3 bases are TGTGCCAGCAGCGTAGATGACGGGGGAAACACCATATATTTT. Together with reference TRBV9 and TRBJ1-3, the CDR3 gives the full variable domain: DSGVTQTPKHLITATGQRVTLRCSPRSGDLSVYWYQQSLDQGLQFLIQYYNGEERAKGNILERFSAQQFPDLHSELNLSSLELGDSALYFCASSVDDGGNTIYFGEGSWLTVV.

V and J are TRBV3-1 (or the pseudogene TRBV3-2) and TRBJ1-4; weak D call: TRBD1 (5 bases). This CDR3 region has 15 residues. Germline assignment: CDR1 LGHDT and CDR2 YNNKEL (reference sequence). The V gene lost 7 bases and the J gene lost 7 bases, with 19 bases spanning the gap. CDR3 sequence (DNA): TGTGCCAGCACAGTAGGCCTGGGAGGGGCTGAAAAACTGTTTTTT. Translating gives CASTVGLGGAEKLFF.

The V and J genes are TRBV19 and TRBJ2-1; a possible D gene is TRBD2 (5 bases). CDR1 is LNHDA and CDR2 is SQIVND in the germline V gene (reference sequence). V dropped 4 bases and J dropped 5 bases, with 15 bases sitting between them. The CDR3 runs to 15 residues. CDR3 in amino acids: CASSTPRGKDNEQFF. The CDR3 nucleotides are TGTGCCAGTAGTACCCCCCGGGGAAAAGACAATGAGCAGTTCTTC. Complete variable domain (other parts from reference TRBV19 and TRBJ2-1): DGGITQSPKYLFRKEGQNVTLSCEQNLNHDAMYWYRQDPGQGLRLIYYSQIVNDFQKGDIAEGYSVSREKKESFPLTVTSAQKNPTAFYLCASSTPRGKDNEQFFGPGTRLTVL.

This chain joins TRBV6-6 and TRBJ2-2; D remains ambiguous. This CDR3 comprises 12 residues. The germline gives CDR1 MNHNY, CDR2 SVGAGI (reference sequence). V lost 6 bases, J lost 4 bases, and 6 bases lay in between. Here the CDR3 DNA reads TGTGCCAGCAGCCACTCCACCGGGGAGCTGTTTTTT. Its protein is CASSHSTGELFF.

V and J are TRBV6-5 and TRBJ2-1; 12 bases are shared with TRBD2. CDR3 size: 15 residues. Germline assignment: CDR1 MNHEY and CDR2 SVGAGI. V shed 3 bases and J 5 bases; nucleotides not matched to a gene: 2. CDR3 protein: CASSYGLAGNNEQFF. The CDR3 region has the DNA TGTGCCAGCAGTTATGGACTAGCGGGGAACAATGAGCAGTTCTTC.

The chain combines TRBV10-3 with TRBJ2-1, with a possible D match to TRBD1 (5 bases). The V end lost 7 bases, the J end lost 10 bases, and 11 bases lay between the germline ends. This CDR3 has 11 residues. The germline gives CDR1 ENHRY, CDR2 SYGVKD. CDR3 nucleotides: TGTGCCATCACCCAGGGAAGCGAGCAGTTCTTC. It is translated as CAITQGSEQFF.

DNA of the CDR3: TGTGCCAGCAGTTGGGGAACAAGGGAGAGGGTCTACGAGCAGTACTTC. It specifies CASSWGTRERVYEQYF. The V gene is TRBV6-5, the J gene TRBJ2-7; D perhaps matches TRBD2 (5 bases). The CDR3 is made up of 16 amino acids. Per the germline V gene, CDR1 is MNHEY and CDR2 is SVGAGI. Deletions cut 4 bases from V and 3 bases from J, with 19 bases between.

This sequence joins TRBV6-6 and TRBJ2-7; 11 nucleotides agree with TRBD2. Germline loops: CDR1 MNHNY, CDR2 SVGAGI (reference sequence). This CDR3 region has 13 residues. J gave up 7 bases and V 9 bases, and 8 bases lay outside the gene matches. The CDR3 DNA reads as TGTGCCAGTGCGCAGACTAGCGGGGTAGAGCAGTACTTC. Translating it yields CASAQTSGVEQYF.

The chain links TRBV9 to TRBJ1-2; 8 positions match TRBD1. V gave up 0 bases and J gave up 8 bases; unmatched junction bases: 6. This CDR3 comprises 14 residues. From germline, CDR1 is SGDLS and CDR2 YYNGEE. CDR3 DNA sequence: TGTGCCAGCAGCGTAGTCCCAGGGGGCGAGGGCTACACCTTC. It specifies CASSVVPGGEGYTF.

The V gene is TRBV12-3 or TRBV12-4, the J gene TRBJ2-3; TRBD2 matches at 7 bases. Trimming cost V 6 bases and J 4 bases; bases outside gene matches: 1. The CDR3 has 12 amino acids. DNA for the CDR3: TGTGCCAGCAGCGGGGGGTCAGATACGCAGTATTTT. Amino acids: CASSGGSDTQYF.

This clone showed up just a few times. The rearrangement joins TRBV7-2 to TRBJ1-5, with 8 positions matching TRBD1. This CDR3 spans 15 amino acids. J gave up 5 bases and V 5 bases, and 8 bases lay outside the gene matches. The germline V gene encodes CDR1 SGHTA and CDR2 FQGNSA. CDR3 in DNA: TGTGCCAGCAGCCGGACAGGGAGGACCGATCAGCCCCAGCATTTT. As protein: CASSRTGRTDQPQHF.

This chain connects TRBV5-1 to TRBJ1-1; 9 bases fit TRBD1. CDR1 and CDR2 (germline): SGHRS, YFSETQ. V shed 4 bases and J 1 base; nucleotides not matched to a gene: 5. The CDR3 sequence is 15 residues long. CDR3 nucleotide sequence: TGCGCCAGCAGCATTACAGGGGGCGGGAACACTGAAGCTTTCTTT. Its protein product is CASSITGGGNTEAFF.

This chain uses TRBV4-2 with TRBJ2-1; D is ambiguous. The V gene lost 4 bases and the J gene lost 4 bases, with 8 bases spanning the gap. The CDR3 contains 13 residues. Germline V gene lookup returns CDR1 LGHNA and CDR2 YNFKEQ. The CDR3 DNA reads as TGTGCCAGCAGCCCTGAGGCATACAATGAGCAGTTCTTC. Translated, it gives CASSPEAYNEQFF.

The chain couples TRBV5-6 to TRBJ1-1; D is ambiguous. The CDR3 spans 13 residues. The germline V gene has CDR1 SGHDT and CDR2 YYEEEE. The V and J ends lost 2 bases and 1 base respectively, with 6 bases between them. The CDR3 DNA reads as TGTGCCAGCAGCTTTTACAGGAACACTGAAGCTTTCTTT. Amino acids: CASSFYRNTEAFF.

The chain has TRBV7-8 and TRBJ2-5; 13 bases align to TRBD2. The CDR3 spans 17 residues. V lost 5 bases to trimming and J lost 1 base; unmatched junction nucleotides: 7. The V gene's germline CDR1 is SGHVS and CDR2 FQNEAQ. CDR3 sequence: CASSPRLAGGVQETQYF. CDR3 DNA: TGTGCCAGCAGCCCCAGACTAGCGGGGGGTGTCCAAGAGACCCAGTACTTC.

This chain joins TRBV19 and TRBJ1-1, with D possibly TRBD1 on 5 matching bases. V was cut by 6 bases and J by 9 bases, with 20 bases left in between. Looked up from germline, CDR1 is LNHDA and CDR2 is SQIVND (reference sequence). The CDR3 consists of 14 residues. The CDR3 region has the DNA TGTGCCAGTAGCCCGAAGGCAGGGAGGGTCCAAGCTTTCTTT. It codes for CASSPKAGRVQAFF.

This rearrangement joins TRBV5-5 to TRBJ2-1, with D possibly matching TRBD1 (5 bases). The germline V and J ends were trimmed by 3 bases and 9 bases, with 10 bases remaining between them. Germline CDR1 and CDR2: SGHKS and YYEKEE (reference sequence). The CDR3 has 12 residues. DNA for the CDR3: TGTGCCAGCAGCTGGGTTAGGGGTGAGCAGTTCTTC. It yields the protein CASSWVRGEQFF.